The 22 T cell receptor beta chains below all came from one sample that was sequenced in a study of blood T cell repertoires in COVID-19. Measured with immunoSEQ multiplex PCR; TCRdb has only the in-frame clones, and not every one. Among over 250,000 clones listed, around 90% were seen once. Sequencing was performed on PBMCs or T cells enriched from blood (not recorded which). Receptors were obtained from a woman aged 30 to 39 who had recovered from COVID-19.

This chain joins TRBV19 and TRBJ2-1; 8 bases align to TRBD2. Germline V gene data show CDR1 as LNHDA and CDR2 as SQIVND (reference sequence). With 6 bases clipped from V and 4 bases from J, the junction kept 8 bases outside the gene matches. The CDR3 is 15 amino acids. Here the CDR3 reads CASRTAGGAYNEQFF. The CDR3 DNA reads TGTGCCAGTAGGACCGCGGGAGGTGCTTACAATGAGCAGTTCTTC.

The V call is TRBV27, the J call TRBJ2-1, with 14 bases that match TRBD2. Losses at the gene ends were 5 bases for V and 7 bases for J; bases not matched to a gene: 7. The germline CDR1 and CDR2 sequences are MNHEY and SMNVEV (reference sequence). The CDR3 totals 16 residues. CDR3 residues: CASSLPGLAGENEQFF. Written as DNA, the CDR3 is TGTGCCAGCAGTCTTCCGGGACTAGCGGGAGAAAATGAGCAGTTCTTC.

The CDR3 DNA follows: TGTGCCTCCGCGGGCCTGGGCTACGAGCAGTACTTC. Its translation is CASAGLGYEQYF. This chain connects TRBV25-1 to TRBJ2-7; possibly TRBD2 for D (5 bases). The CDR3 extends over 12 amino acids. Trimming took off 11 bases at V and 3 bases at J, with 14 bases between the two ends. Germline V CDR1 and CDR2: MGHDK, SYGVNS.

The chain has TRBV10-1 and TRBJ2-7; D is unresolved. The CDR3 runs to 11 residues. V gave up 2 bases and J gave up 6 bases, with 5 bases separating them. Per the germline V gene, CDR1 is WNHNN and CDR2 is SYGVQD (reference sequence). CDR3 amino acids: CASSENGEQYF. For the CDR3, the DNA is TGCGCCAGCAGTGAGAACGGCGAGCAGTACTTC.

The chain recombines TRBV29-1 with TRBJ2-3; 12 bases fit TRBD2. Trimming removed 6 bases from V and 8 bases from J; junction bases left unmatched: 12. CDR3 length: 15 amino acids. Germline-derived CDR1 and CDR2 are SQVTM and ANQGSEA. This CDR3 is CSVKETSGSRVTQYF. The DNA of the CDR3 is TGCAGCGTCAAAGAGACTAGCGGGAGTAGGGTTACGCAGTATTTT.

V is TRBV29-1 and J is TRBJ2-5; D is perhaps TRBD1 (6 bases). This CDR3 has 14 residues. V was clipped by 7 bases and J by 7 bases, with 22 bases between them. CDR1 is SQVTM and CDR2 is ANQGSEA in the germline V gene. The CDR3 DNA reads TGCAGCGCAATGGATGTACAGGGATCCGGGACCCAGTACTTC. Protein sequence: CSAMDVQGSGTQYF.

The chain uses TRBV23-1 and TRBJ1-5, with TRBD1 matching 8 bases. TRBV23-1 is designated an ORF whose function remains uncertain. V lost 0 bases, J lost 5 bases, and 15 bases stayed unmatched. The CDR3 runs 19 residues. The CDR3 here is CASSQSGPIQGGEDQPQHF. As DNA, the CDR3 is TGCGCCAGCAGTCAATCGGGCCCCATACAGGGGGGAGAGGATCAGCCCCAGCATTTT.

The rearrangement links TRBV7-9 to TRBJ2-2; 10 bases fit TRBD2. CDR3 length equals 18 residues. Germline values: CDR1 SEHNR, CDR2 FQNEAQ (reference sequence). The V gene end was trimmed by 0 bases and the J gene end by 0 bases; junction bases not matched to a gene: 4. The CDR3: CASSLARTSGPNTGELFF. The CDR3 DNA follows: TGTGCCAGCAGCTTAGCCCGGACTAGCGGACCGAACACCGGGGAGCTGTTTTTT.

The chain uses TRBV7-2 and TRBJ2-5; no definite D call. The CDR3 totals 14 residues. V gave up 1 base and J gave up 9 bases, with 15 bases separating them. The germline V gene encodes CDR1 SGHTA and CDR2 FQGNSA. The CDR3 nucleotides read TGTGCCAGCAGCTTAGGCCGACTGGGTGAGGCCCAGTACTTC. This translates into CASSLGRLGEAQYF.

The rearrangement links TRBV7-8 to TRBJ1-4; 10 bases agree with TRBD1. The CDR3 runs to 18 residues. Germline V gene lookup returns CDR1 SGHVS and CDR2 FQNEAQ. J lost 4 bases, V lost 5 bases, and 13 bases had no gene match. In DNA, the CDR3 is TGTGCCAGCAGCCGTGGGACAGGGGTTGGGTTTTTTAATGAAAAACTGTTTTTT. As protein: CASSRGTGVGFFNEKLFF.

V usage is TRBV5-1 and J usage is TRBJ2-7; 8 nucleotides agree with TRBD1. Looked up from germline, CDR1 is SGHRS and CDR2 is YFSETQ. V lost 4 bases and J lost 5; bases outside the gene matches: 11. The CDR3 is 15 residues long. The DNA for the CDR3 is TGCGCCAGCAGCAACCGACAGGGGATCGTCCACGAGCAGTACTTC. This translates into CASSNRQGIVHEQYF.

The rearrangement uses TRBV18 and TRBJ2-5; TRBD1 agrees at 9 bases. V dropped 5 bases and J dropped 4; count of bases not matched to a gene: 17. The germline V gene encodes CDR1 KGHSH and CDR2 LQKENI. The CDR3 runs 18 residues. CDR3 bases: TGTGCCAGCTCAGCAACCTTCCCGGGACAGGGATCGGGAGAGACCCAGTACTTC. Its translation: CASSATFPGQGSGETQYF. The whole variable domain, filled in from reference TRBV18 and TRBJ2-5, reads NAGVMQNPRHLVRRRGQEARLRCSPMKGHSHVYWYRQLPEEGLKFMVYLQKENIIDESGMPKERFSAEFPKEGPSILRIQQVVRGDSAAYFCASSATFPGQGSGETQYFGPGTRLLVL.

J is TRBJ2-1 and V is TRBV7-9; 12 bases align to TRBD2. Losses at the gene ends were 1 base for V and 6 bases for J; bases not matched to a gene: 7. The CDR3 spans 17 residues. Germline assignment: CDR1 SEHNR and CDR2 FQNEAQ (reference sequence). The CDR3 here is CASSLGLAGGPGNEQFF. The CDR3 DNA reads as TGTGCCAGCAGCTTAGGGCTAGCGGGGGGGCCAGGCAATGAGCAGTTCTTC.

This sequence joins TRBV18 and TRBJ2-7; 7 bases map to TRBD2. Trimming took 2 bases from V and 7 from J; bases not matched to a gene: 14. Germline CDR1 KGHSH, CDR2 LQKENI. The CDR3 runs to 16 residues. CDR3 DNA sequence: TGTGCCAGCTCACCAGAGTCCGGGGAGGGAACGTGGGAGCAGTACTTC. It is translated as CASSPESGEGTWEQYF.

V and J are TRBV11-3 and TRBJ2-3, with D possibly TRBD2 on 6 matching bases. The V gene lost 8 bases and the J gene lost 2 bases, with 8 bases spanning the gap. Germline CDR1 reads SGHNT; CDR2 reads YENEEA. The CDR3 is made up of 12 amino acids. The CDR3 spells CASRDFTDTQYF. CDR3 nucleotides: TGTGCCAGCCGGGACTTCACAGATACGCAGTATTTT.

J is TRBJ1-2 and V is TRBV5-6; D unclear. V gave up 1 base and J gave up 0 bases, with 4 bases separating them. The CDR3 covers 13 residues. Germline CDR1 reads SGHDT; CDR2 reads YYEEEE. The CDR3 is CASSLTANYGYTF. In DNA form, the CDR3 reads TGTGCCAGCAGCTTGACGGCTAACTATGGCTACACCTTC.

The chain joins TRBV28 to TRBJ2-7; no firm D call. The CDR3 is 12 amino acids. V was trimmed by 6 bases and J by 3 bases, leaving 9 bases between them. Germline V gene lookup returns CDR1 MDHEN and CDR2 SYDVKM. In DNA form, the CDR3 reads TGTGCCAGCAGCCCAACTTTCTACGAGCAGTACTTC. Protein: CASSPTFYEQYF. Full variable domain (remainder filled in from reference TRBV28 and TRBJ2-7): DVKVTQSSRYLVKRTGEKVFLECVQDMDHENMFWYRQDPGLGLRLIYFSYDVKMKEKGDIPEGYSVSREKKERFSLILESASTNQTSMYLCASSPTFYEQYFGPGTRLTVT.

The chain uses TRBV27 and TRBJ1-2, with a weak D call TRBD1 (5 bases). Trimming left V 0 bases short and J 4 bases short, with 12 bases between. The CDR3 extends over 15 amino acids. Germline lookup yields CDR1 MNHEY and CDR2 SMNVEV (reference sequence). For the CDR3, the DNA is TGTGCCAGCAGTTTATCAACAGGCAACCTCTATGGCTACACCTTC. Translation: CASSLSTGNLYGYTF.

This chain links TRBV29-1 with TRBJ1-1; D not resolved. V lost 3 bases to trimming and J lost 5 bases, with 7 bases between them. The length of the CDR3 is 11 residues. The germline gives CDR1 SQVTM, CDR2 ANQGSEA. This chain's CDR3 is CSVEEGTEAFF. The CDR3 nucleotides read TGCAGCGTTGAGGAGGGAACTGAAGCTTTCTTT.

This sequence joins TRBV5-6 and TRBJ1-5, with D perhaps matching TRBD1 (5 bases). The length of the CDR3 is 17 residues. Trimming took 3 bases from V and 3 from J, leaving 19 bases between them. CDR1 and CDR2 (germline): SGHDT, YYEEEE. CDR3 amino acids: CASSSGVIGRVNQPQHF. The CDR3 DNA reads TGTGCCAGCAGCTCGGGGGTTATAGGCAGGGTCAATCAGCCCCAGCATTTT.

The rearrangement joins TRBV4-3 to TRBJ1-5; no clear D gene. The CDR3 loop spans 14 amino acids. V shed 1 base and J shed 1 base, with 5 bases lying between them. Germline V CDR1 and CDR2: LGHNA, YSLEER. Here the CDR3 DNA reads TGCGCCAGCAGCCAAGTGCGGAGCAATCAGCCCCAGCATTTT. Translated, it gives CASSQVRSNQPQHF.

The chain uses TRBV27 and TRBJ1-4, with 8 bases aligning to TRBD1. CDR1 is MNHEY and CDR2 is SMNVEV in the germline V gene (reference sequence). The CDR3 runs to 16 residues. The trim removed 5 bases at V and 8 bases at J, leaving 13 bases unmatched. CDR3 loop: CASSHLPTGVYEKLFF. The CDR3 nucleotides are TGTGCCAGCAGTCACCTACCGACAGGGGTTTACGAAAAACTGTTTTTT. Supplemented by reference TRBV27 and TRBJ1-4, the full variable domain reads EAQVTQNPRYLITVTGKKLTVTCSQNMNHEYMSWYRQDPGLGLRQIYYSMNVEVTDKGDVPEGYKVSRKEKRNFPLILESPSPNQTSLYFCASSHLPTGVYEKLFFGSGTQLSVL.